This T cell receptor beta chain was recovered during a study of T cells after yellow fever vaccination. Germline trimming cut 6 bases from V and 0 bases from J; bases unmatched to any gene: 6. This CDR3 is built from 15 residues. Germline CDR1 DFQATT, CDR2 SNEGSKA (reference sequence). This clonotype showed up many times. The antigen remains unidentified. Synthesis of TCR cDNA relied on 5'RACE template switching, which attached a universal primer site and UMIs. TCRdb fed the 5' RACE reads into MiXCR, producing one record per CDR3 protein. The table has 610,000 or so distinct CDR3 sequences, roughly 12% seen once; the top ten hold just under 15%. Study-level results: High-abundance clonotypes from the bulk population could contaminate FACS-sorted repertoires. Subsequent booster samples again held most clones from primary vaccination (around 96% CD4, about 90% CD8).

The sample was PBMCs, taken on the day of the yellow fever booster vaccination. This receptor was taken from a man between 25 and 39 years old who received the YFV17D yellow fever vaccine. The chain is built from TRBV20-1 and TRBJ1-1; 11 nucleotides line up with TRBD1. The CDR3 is CSARGQGGMNTEAFF. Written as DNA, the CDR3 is TGCAGTGCCCGGGGACAGGGGGGCATGAACACTGAAGCTTTCTTT.